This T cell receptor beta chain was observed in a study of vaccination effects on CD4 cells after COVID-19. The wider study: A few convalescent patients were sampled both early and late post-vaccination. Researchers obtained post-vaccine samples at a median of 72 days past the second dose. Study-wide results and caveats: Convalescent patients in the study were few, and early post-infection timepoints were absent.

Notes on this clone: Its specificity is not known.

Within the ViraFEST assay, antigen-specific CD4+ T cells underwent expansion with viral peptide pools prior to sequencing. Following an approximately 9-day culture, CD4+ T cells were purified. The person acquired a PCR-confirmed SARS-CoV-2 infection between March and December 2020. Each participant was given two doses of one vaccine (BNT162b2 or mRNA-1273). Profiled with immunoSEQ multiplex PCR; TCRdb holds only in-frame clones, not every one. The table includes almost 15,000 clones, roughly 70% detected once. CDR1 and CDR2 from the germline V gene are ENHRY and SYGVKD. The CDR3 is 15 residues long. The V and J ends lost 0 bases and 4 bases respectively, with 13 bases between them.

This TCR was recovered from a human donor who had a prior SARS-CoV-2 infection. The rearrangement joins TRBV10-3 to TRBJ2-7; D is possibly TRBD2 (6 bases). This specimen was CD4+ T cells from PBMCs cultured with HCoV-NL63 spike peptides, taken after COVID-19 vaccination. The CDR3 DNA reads TGTGCCATCAGTGAGTCTTCCGGGAGTCTGTACGAGCAGTACTTC. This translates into CAISESSGSLYEQYF.